The sequence of this T cell receptor beta chain was determined in a study of T cells expressing NK-cell markers. The wider study: Sorted CD3+CD56+NKG2C+, CD3+CD56+NKG2C- and CD3+CD56-NKG2C+ T-cell subsets were beta-chain profiled.

CDR1 is MNHNS, CDR2 SASEGT, per germline. The length of the CDR3 is 15 residues. Overall study findings and caveats: Of CD8+ T cells, about 1.0-8% belonged to dominant NKG2C+ clonotypes in several donors.

Remarks on this clonotype: No antigen is known for it.

TCRdb derives one entry per CDR3 protein from the 5' RACE reads, leaving out DNA. The repertoire table contains approximately 440,000 distinct CDR3 sequences. What was sequenced was blood T cells: a sorted CD56 or NKG2C T cell subset, CD4+ or CD8+ T cells, or bulk PBMC T cells (not recorded which). The chain recombines TRBV6-1 with TRBJ1-4; TCRdb's D call of TRBD1 is untestable without DNA. This clonotype was obtained from a woman aged 45-60 years in good health. The CDR3 loop is CASSALREPGEKLFF.